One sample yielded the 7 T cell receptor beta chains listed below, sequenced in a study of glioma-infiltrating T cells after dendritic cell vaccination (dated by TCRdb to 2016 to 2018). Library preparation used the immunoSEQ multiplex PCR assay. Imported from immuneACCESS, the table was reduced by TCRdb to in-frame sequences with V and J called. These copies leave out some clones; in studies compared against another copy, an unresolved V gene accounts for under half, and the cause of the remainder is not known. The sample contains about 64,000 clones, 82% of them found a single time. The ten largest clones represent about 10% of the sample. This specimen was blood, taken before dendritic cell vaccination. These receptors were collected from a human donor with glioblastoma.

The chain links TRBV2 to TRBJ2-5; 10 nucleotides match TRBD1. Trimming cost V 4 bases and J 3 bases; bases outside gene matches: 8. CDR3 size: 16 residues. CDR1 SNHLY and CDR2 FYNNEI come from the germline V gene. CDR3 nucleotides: TGTGCCAGCAGTGGTTCTGGGGACAGGGGAAAAGAGACCCAGTACTTC. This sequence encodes CASSGSGDRGKETQYF.

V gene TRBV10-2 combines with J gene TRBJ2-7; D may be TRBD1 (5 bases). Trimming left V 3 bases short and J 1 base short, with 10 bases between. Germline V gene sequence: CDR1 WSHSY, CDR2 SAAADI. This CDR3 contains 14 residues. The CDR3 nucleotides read TGCGCCAGCAGTGAAAGGGGTTTTTCCTACGAGCAGTACTTC. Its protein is CASSERGFSYEQYF.

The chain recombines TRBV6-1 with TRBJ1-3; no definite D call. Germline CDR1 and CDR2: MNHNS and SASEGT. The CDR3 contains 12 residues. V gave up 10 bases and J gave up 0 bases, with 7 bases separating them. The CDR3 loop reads CATPSSGNTIYF. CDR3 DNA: TGTGCCACCCCGAGCTCTGGAAACACCATATATTTT.

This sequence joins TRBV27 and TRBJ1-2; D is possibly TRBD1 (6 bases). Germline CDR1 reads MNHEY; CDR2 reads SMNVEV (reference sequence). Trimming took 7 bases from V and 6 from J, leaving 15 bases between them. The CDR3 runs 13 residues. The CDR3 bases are TGTGCCAGCACATCCCGTCAGGGGCATGGCTACACCTTC. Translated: CASTSRQGHGYTF.

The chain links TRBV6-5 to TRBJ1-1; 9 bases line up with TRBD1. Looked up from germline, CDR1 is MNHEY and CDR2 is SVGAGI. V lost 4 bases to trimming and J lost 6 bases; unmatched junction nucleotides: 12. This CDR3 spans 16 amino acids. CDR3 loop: CASSSSSGQGVPEAFF. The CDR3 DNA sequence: TGTGCCAGCAGTTCAAGCTCGGGACAGGGTGTCCCTGAAGCTTTCTTT.

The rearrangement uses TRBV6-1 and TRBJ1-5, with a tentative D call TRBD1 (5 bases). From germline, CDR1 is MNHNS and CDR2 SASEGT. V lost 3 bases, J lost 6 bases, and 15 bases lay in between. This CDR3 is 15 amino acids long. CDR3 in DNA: TGTGCCAGCAGTGAGAGCTGGGGGGGTGGTCAGCCCCAGCATTTT. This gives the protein CASSESWGGGQPQHF.

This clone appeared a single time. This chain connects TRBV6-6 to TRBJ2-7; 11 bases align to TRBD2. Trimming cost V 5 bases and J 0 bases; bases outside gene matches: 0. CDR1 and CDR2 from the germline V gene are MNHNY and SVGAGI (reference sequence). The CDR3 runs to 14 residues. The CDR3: CASSGTSGSYEQYF. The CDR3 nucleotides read TGTGCCAGCAGTGGGACTAGCGGCTCCTACGAGCAGTACTTC.